This record concerns one T cell receptor beta chain sequence. Its antigen is still unknown. Vbeta (60) and Jbeta (13) primers were used in the PCR. Libraries were prepared by immunoSEQ multiplex PCR; TCRdb keeps only in-frame clonotypes and omits some of them. Of some 150,000 clones in the sample, roughly 84% were seen once. J lost 6 bases, V lost 7 bases, and 11 bases had no gene match. CDR1 is SEHNR and CDR2 is FQNEAQ in the germline V gene (reference sequence). The CDR3 length is 14 residues. This specimen comes from a study of cytomegalovirus exposure and HLA in healthy donors. Study results and limitations: Rare TCR sequences dominated, though some public TCRs recurred in many donors.

The chain carries TRBV7-9 and TRBJ2-7; 8 bases agree with TRBD1. Input material: PBMCs. The clonotype originates from a boy between 2 and 15 years old in good health and CMV-seronegative. The CDR3 protein is CASILQPGQGEQYF. In DNA, the CDR3 is TGTGCCAGCATCCTCCAACCCGGACAGGGCGAGCAGTACTTC.